This T cell receptor (beta chain) was sequenced during a study of T cell responses to AZD1222 COVID-19 vaccine. Here immunoSEQ multiplex PCR was the method, and the copy in TCRdb shows in-frame clones only, minus some. Here the sample spans approximately 110,000 clones, approximately 88% being singletons. General observations from the study: Of the AZD1222 recipients, only 5 or 6 were seropositive at baseline.

As regards this clone: What it binds is not known.

Looked up from germline, CDR1 is MNHEY and CDR2 is SVGEGT. V lost 0 bases and J lost 6, with 10 bases in between. The CDR3 extends over 14 amino acids. Sample: peripheral blood, taken 28 days after the second AZD1222 dose. The chain joins TRBV6-2 or TRBV6-3 to TRBJ2-3; D not resolved. This TCR was recovered from an adult who received the AZD1222 COVID-19 vaccine. The CDR3 bases are TGTGCCAGCAGTTACTCGATTCAGTGGGATACGCAGTATTTT. Protein: CASSYSIQWDTQYF.